This TCR beta chain appears in the sequencing data of a study of T cells in Graves' hyperthyroidism and ophthalmopathy. The study left out patients who had uncontrolled infection, other autoimmune disease, pregnancy or lactation. Points on this clonotype: Its antigen is not known.

General study results and limits: Ophthalmopathy got predicted by the model a median 6.5 months before its onset. Patients with ophthalmopathy were separated from those with stable hyperthyroidism by a 13 V-J model.

TCR beta CDR3 regions were amplified from RNA transcripts. A set of HTBI primers served as the primers for a first-round RT-PCR of the TCR CDR3. TCRdb reprocessed the multiplex PCR reads with MiXCR, giving one entry per CDR3 protein. Counted here are about 660,000 distinct CDR3 sequences, over 40% occurring once; the ten biggest clones make up 6.5% to 9%. The germline CDR1 and CDR2 sequences are SGHTA and FQGNSA. The CDR3 runs to 15 residues. The rearrangement links TRBV7-2 to TRBJ2-5, with a tentative D call TRBD2 (6 bases). The DNA end is a closer match to TRBJ2-7, so the J assignment may be wrong. The clonotype comes from an adult man with Graves' disease, either hyperthyroidism or ophthalmopathy (not recorded which). Input material: peripheral blood or thyroid tissue (not recorded which). CDR3 in DNA: TGTGCCAGCAGTCGCATACCGGGAGTCGGGTACGAGCAGTACTTC. Its translation: CASSRIPGVGYEQYF.